This TCR beta chain comes out of a study of regulatory dendritic cells for organ transplantation. Study information: Day 6 dendritic cell cultures were stimulated with LPS.

TCRdb's table, derived via immunoSEQ multiplex PCR, lists solely in-frame clones and lacks some. The data show fewer than 15,000 clones, 75% to 85% seen once. Concerning this clone: Its target is not known.

CFSE-labeled sorted T cells met regulatory or mature dendritic cells for roughly 5 days. The CDR3 has 14 residues. Germline assignment: CDR1 LNHDA and CDR2 SQIVND (reference sequence). V was trimmed by 4 bases and J by 3 bases, leaving 10 bases between them. The sequencing sample was made of naive CD8+ T cells from blood cultured with regulatory dendritic cells. Subset described: CD45RA+ naive T cells. The sequence derives from a human donor in good health. V gene TRBV19 combines with J gene TRBJ1-5, with D hard to call. In DNA, the CDR3 is TGTGCCAGTAGTAGGTGGAGTATCAATCAGCCCCAGCATTTT. It yields the protein CASSRWSINQPQHF.